This TCR beta chain was observed in a study of Graves' ophthalmopathy and Graves' hyperthyroidism. A note on this clonotype: The antigen is not known.

The CDR3 loop spans 14 amino acids. The junction had 3 bases not matched to a gene; V was cut back by 4 bases and J by 1 base. Germline CDR1 and CDR2: SQVTM and ANQGSEA. Regarding the study as a whole: Blood repertoires reportedly contained most expanded thyroid clonotypes above 0.001 frequency. Progression of ophthalmopathy was predicted by the model with around 70% sensitivity and around 72% specificity. A model built from 13 signatures distinguished ophthalmopathy from stable hyperthyroidism with roughly 85% sensitivity and about 80% specificity.

Amplification of TCR beta CDR3 regions used RNA transcripts. HTBI primers were employed in first-round RT-PCR, then a second-round multiplex PCR followed. Each CDR3 protein gets one entry after TCRdb re-called the multiplex PCR reads with MiXCR. The table lists about 1.1 million distinct CDR3 sequences, about two fifths of them singletons. The V gene is TRBV29-1, the J gene TRBJ2-3; TRBD2 matches at 9 bases. The sample consisted of peripheral blood or thyroid tissue (not recorded which). The TCR sequence derives from an adult man with Graves' hyperthyroidism. This chain's CDR3 is CSVAPSGGTDTQYF. The DNA for the CDR3 is TGCAGCGTTGCCCCTAGCGGGGGCACAGATACGCAGTATTTT.